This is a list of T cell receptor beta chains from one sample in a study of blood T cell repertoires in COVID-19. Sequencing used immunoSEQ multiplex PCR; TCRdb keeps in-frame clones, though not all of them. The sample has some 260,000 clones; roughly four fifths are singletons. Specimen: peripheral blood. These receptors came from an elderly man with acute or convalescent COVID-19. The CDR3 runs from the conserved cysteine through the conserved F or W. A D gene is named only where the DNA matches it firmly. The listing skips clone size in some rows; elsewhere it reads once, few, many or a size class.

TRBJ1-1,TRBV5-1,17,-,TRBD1,TGCGCCAGCAGCTTGGACTTTGGACAGGGGGAAGGAACTGAAGCTTTCTTT,CASSLDFGQGEGTEAFF
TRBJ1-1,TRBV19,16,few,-,TGTGCCAGTAGTATGAGGCAGGGAGGCGGTTGGGGGGAAGCTTTCTTT,CASSMRQGGGWGEAFF
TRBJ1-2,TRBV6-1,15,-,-,TGTGCCAGCAGTGAAGTACACGGGACAAACTATGGCTACACCTTC,CASSEVHGTNYGYTF
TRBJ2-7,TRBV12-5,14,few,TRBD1,TGTGCTAGTGGTCCCGGGACAGCTTCCTACGAGCAGTACTTC,CASGPGTASYEQYF
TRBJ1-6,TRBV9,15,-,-,TGTGCCAGCAGCGTAGATGGGGCGAATAATTCACCCCTCCACTTT,CASSVDGANNSPLHF
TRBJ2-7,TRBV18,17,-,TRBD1,TGTGCCAGCTCACTACGGGACAGGGACGTATACTCCTACGAGCAGTACTTC,CASSLRDRDVYSYEQYF
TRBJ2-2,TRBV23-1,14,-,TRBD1,TGCGCCAGCAGAGGGACAGAGAGAGCCGGGGAGCTGTTTTTT,CASRGTERAGELFF
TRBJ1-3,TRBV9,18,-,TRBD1,TGTGCCAGCAGCGTAGGCCTTATGGACAGGGGCGCTGGAAACACCATATATTTT,CASSVGLMDRGAGNTIYF
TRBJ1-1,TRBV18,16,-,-,TGTGCCAGCTCACCCCAAGTAGGAGGGACGAACACTGAAGCTTTCTTT,CASSPQVGGTNTEAFF
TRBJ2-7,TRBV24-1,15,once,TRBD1,TGTGCCACCAGTAAGGGGACAGCTTACTCCTACGAGCAGTACTTC,CATSKGTAYSYEQYF
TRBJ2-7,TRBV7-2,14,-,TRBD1,TGTGCCAGCAGCCCGACAGGGGGCCCCTACGAGCAGTACTTC,CASSPTGGPYEQYF
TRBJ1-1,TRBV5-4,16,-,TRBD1,TGTGCCAGCAGCCCCGGGACAGGGAGAAGATTTTCTGAAGCTTTCTTT,CASSPGTGRRFSEAFF
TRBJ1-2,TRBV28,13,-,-,TGTGCCAGTGTACAGGGTATAGAAGCTGGCTACACCTTC,CASVQGIEAGYTF
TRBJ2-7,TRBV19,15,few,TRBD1,TGTGCCAGTAGTACCTGGGACAGCCCTATCTACGAGCAGTACTTC,CASSTWDSPIYEQYF
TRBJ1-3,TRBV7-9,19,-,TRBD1,TGTGCCAGCAGCTTACCCCGGGTGGACAGGTTCCGCTCTGGAAACACCATATATTTT,CASSLPRVDRFRSGNTIYF
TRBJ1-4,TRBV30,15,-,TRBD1,TGTGCCTCCTCACAGGGGGCAAAGTCTAATGAAAAACTGTTTTTT,CASSQGAKSNEKLFF
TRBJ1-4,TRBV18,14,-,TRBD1,TGTGCCAGCTCAGCCCAGGGGGCGGACGAAAAACTGTTTTTT,CASSAQGADEKLFF
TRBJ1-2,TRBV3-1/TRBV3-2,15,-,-,TGTGCCAGCAGCCGTAGAGACTCCTCGGCCTATGGCTACACCTTC,CASSRRDSSAYGYTF
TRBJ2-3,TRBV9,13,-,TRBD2,TGTGCCAGCAGCCCAGGACTAGCAGATACGCAGTATTTT,CASSPGLADTQYF
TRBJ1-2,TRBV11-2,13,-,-,TGTGCCAGCAGTCCGGACAATAACTATGGCTACACCTTC,CASSPDNNYGYTF
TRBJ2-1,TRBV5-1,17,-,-,TGCGCCAGCACCCTTCCGCGGGGTATTGGCTCCTACAATGAGCAGTTCTTC,CASTLPRGIGSYNEQFF
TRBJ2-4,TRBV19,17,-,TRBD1,TGTGCCAGTAGTCTTCAACCGGGACAGGGGGCCAAAAACATTCAGTACTTC,CASSLQPGQGAKNIQYF